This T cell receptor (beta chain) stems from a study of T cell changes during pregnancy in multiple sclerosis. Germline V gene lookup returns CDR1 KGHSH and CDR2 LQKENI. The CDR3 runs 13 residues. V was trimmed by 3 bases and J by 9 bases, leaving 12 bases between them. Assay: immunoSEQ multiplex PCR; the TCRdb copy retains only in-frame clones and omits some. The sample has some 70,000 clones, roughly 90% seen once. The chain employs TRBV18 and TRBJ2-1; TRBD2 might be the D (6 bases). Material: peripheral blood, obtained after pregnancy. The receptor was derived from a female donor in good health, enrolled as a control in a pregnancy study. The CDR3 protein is CASSPGRGGEQFF. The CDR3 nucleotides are TGTGCCAGCTCACCGGGACGGGGAGGTGAGCAGTTCTTC.